The 27 T cell receptor beta chains listed next were all sequenced from one sample in a study of shared clonotypes between healthy human individuals. Sequencing was performed with immunoSEQ multiplex PCR; in TCRdb, only in-frame clones are kept and a portion is missing. The top ten clones hold roughly 0.65% of a sample with roughly 1,000,000 clones, about 80% of them seen once. Sequences were obtained from memory CD4+ T cells from PBMCs. Subset defined: CD45RA-negative fraction. The receptors originated from a man between 18 and 29 years old in good health. Some clones in this sample may be carry-over from other donors' samples.

V usage is TRBV18 and J usage is TRBJ2-2, with TRBD1 identical over 11 bases. V lost 6 bases and J lost 7; bases outside the gene matches: 10. CDR3 size: 16 residues. Germline lookup yields CDR1 KGHSH and CDR2 LQKENI. The CDR3 loop reads CASSREGQGADGELFF. The DNA of the CDR3 is TGTGCCAGCTCCCGAGAAGGACAGGGGGCAGACGGGGAGCTGTTTTTT.

V gene TRBV18 combines with J gene TRBJ2-7; TRBD1 agrees at 11 bases. This CDR3 spans 13 amino acids. V lost 9 bases to trimming and J lost 3 bases; unmatched junction nucleotides: 4. The germline gives CDR1 KGHSH, CDR2 LQKENI. In nucleotides, the CDR3 is TGTGCCAGTACCGGGACAGGGGGCTACGAGCAGTACTTC. It codes for CASTGTGGYEQYF.

The CDR3 DNA follows: TGTGCCAGCTTAAATATGGCGGGAGGGCCGAGGGCCTACGAGCAGTACTTC. It translates to CASLNMAGGPRAYEQYF. The J gene is TRBJ2-7, the V gene TRBV2; the match to TRBD2 covers 9 bases. V lost 8 bases, J lost 2 bases, and 16 bases stayed unmatched. This CDR3 is built from 17 residues. Germline V gives CDR1 SNHLY, CDR2 FYNNEI.

This sequence joins TRBV28 and TRBJ2-2, with unresolved D. The V end lost 7 bases, the J end lost 0 bases, and 15 bases lay between the germline ends. The CDR3 totals 16 residues. Looked up from germline, CDR1 is MDHEN and CDR2 is SYDVKM. The CDR3 reads CASTTVGAPNTGELFF. The CDR3 DNA reads TGTGCCAGCACCACCGTAGGAGCTCCGAACACCGGGGAGCTGTTTTTT. The whole variable domain, remainder taken from reference TRBV28 and TRBJ2-2, is DVKVTQSSRYLVKRTGEKVFLECVQDMDHENMFWYRQDPGLGLRLIYFSYDVKMKEKGDIPEGYSVSREKKERFSLILESASTNQTSMYLCASTTVGAPNTGELFFGEGSRLTVL.

The rearrangement uses TRBV6-4 and TRBJ2-3; 7 nucleotides align to TRBD1. CDR1 and CDR2 (germline): MRHNA, SNTAGT. The CDR3 is made up of 14 amino acids. Trimming at V came to 5 bases and at J to 3 bases, leaving 5 bases not matched to a gene. CDR3 sequence (DNA): TGTGCCAGCAGTCCGACAGGGTGGACAGATACGCAGTATTTT. It specifies CASSPTGWTDTQYF.

The chain uses TRBV28 and TRBJ2-7; D unresolved. The CDR3 contains 10 residues. CDR1 MDHEN and CDR2 SYDVKM come from the germline V gene. Trimming took off 9 bases at V and 5 bases at J, with 8 bases between the two ends. The CDR3 bases are TGTGCCAGGGGCATGAACGAGCAGTACTTC. Its protein is CARGMNEQYF. Full variable domain (remainder filled in from reference TRBV28 and TRBJ2-7): DVKVTQSSRYLVKRTGEKVFLECVQDMDHENMFWYRQDPGLGLRLIYFSYDVKMKEKGDIPEGYSVSREKKERFSLILESASTNQTSMYLCARGMNEQYFGPGTRLTVT.

This chain connects TRBV9 to TRBJ2-3, with 7 bases fitting TRBD2. V lost 3 bases to trimming and J lost 0 bases; unmatched junction nucleotides: 10. The CDR3 extends over 17 amino acids. Germline V lookup: CDR1 SGDLS, CDR2 YYNGEE. CDR3 sequence (DNA): TGTGCCAGCAGCGAGGACCCTAGCGGTCCAAGCACAGATACGCAGTATTTT. As protein: CASSEDPSGPSTDTQYF.

This clone was picked up one time. V gene TRBV30 combines with J gene TRBJ2-4; tentative D call: TRBD1 (5 bases). Between the trimmed V and J ends, which lost 2 bases and 7 bases, there was a span of 12 bases. Germline values: CDR1 GTSNPN, CDR2 SVGIG (reference sequence). CDR3 size: 13 residues. CDR3 coding DNA: TGTGCCTGGAGTACAGGTTTGGGGAACATTCAGTACTTC. It specifies CAWSTGLGNIQYF.

The CDR3, as DNA: TGTGCCAGCAGCGCCCCCAGGGTCAGGGGGGGTAATGAGCAGTTCTTC. Its protein product is CASSAPRVRGGNEQFF. The V gene is TRBV9, the J gene TRBJ2-1; the D call may be TRBD1 or TRBD2 (7 bases each). CDR3 length: 16 residues. Germline loops: CDR1 SGDLS, CDR2 YYNGEE. Between the trimmed V and J ends, which lost 3 bases and 7 bases, there was a span of 20 bases.

The V gene is TRBV7-2, the J gene TRBJ1-2; a weak D match, TRBD1 (5 bases). Per the germline V gene, CDR1 is SGHTA and CDR2 is FQGNSA. CDR3 length: 14 amino acids. Trimming pared 5 bases from V and 5 bases from J, leaving 15 bases between. The DNA for the CDR3 is TGTGCCAGCAGCCCCAGGGCAATGGGATATGGCTACACCTTC. Protein sequence: CASSPRAMGYGYTF.

The rearrangement uses TRBV30 and TRBJ2-7; 7 bases fit TRBD1. This CDR3 comprises 14 residues. Trimming at V came to 7 bases and at J to 1 base, leaving 10 bases not matched to a gene. CDR1 is GTSNPN and CDR2 is SVGIG in the germline V gene (reference sequence). CDR3 nucleotide sequence: TGTGCCTACACCGACAGGGCCAAATCCTACGAGCAGTACTTC. It is translated as CAYTDRAKSYEQYF.

This clone was seen only a few times. The gene calls are TRBV27 and TRBJ1-1; D possibly corresponds to TRBD1 (6 bases). The CDR3 has 13 residues. V lost 7 bases to trimming and J lost 2 bases, with 11 bases between them. CDR1 MNHEY and CDR2 SMNVEV come from the germline V gene (reference sequence). The CDR3: CASTGHINTEAFF. CDR3 DNA sequence: TGTGCCAGCACGGGACACATTAACACTGAAGCTTTCTTT.

Remarks on this clone: A much larger clone lies one base from this, so it may be a read error. This sequence joins TRBV14 and TRBJ2-1; 9 nucleotides line up with TRBD2. The CDR3 is made up of 15 amino acids. Germline lookup yields CDR1 SGHDN and CDR2 FVKESK. The J segment lost 0 bases and the V segment lost 5 bases, leaving 2 bases of the junction unmatched. CDR3 in DNA: TGTGCCAGCAGCTCACTAGCGGGCTCCTACAATGAGCAGTTCTTC. This sequence encodes CASSSLAGSYNEQFF.

CDR3 DNA: TGCGCCAGCAGCCTAGAGGGGAAACTGACAGATACGCAGTATTTT. It yields the protein CASSLEGKLTDTQYF. V is TRBV4-3 and J is TRBJ2-3; D may be TRBD1 or TRBD2 (5 bases each). The CDR3 is 15 residues long. The germline V gene encodes CDR1 LGHNA and CDR2 YSLEER. The V end lost 4 bases, the J end lost 3 bases, and 14 bases lay between the germline ends.

This clone was found once. The rearrangement joins TRBV5-1 to TRBJ2-2; 11 nucleotides match TRBD2. V trimming: 3 bases; J trimming: 5 bases; junction bases outside the gene matches: 3. The CDR3 totals 15 residues. Germline V gene lookup returns CDR1 SGHRS and CDR2 YFSETQ. The CDR3 DNA reads TGCGCCAGCAGCTGGGGACTAGCGGCTACCGGGGAGCTGTTTTTT. It codes for CASSWGLAATGELFF.

The rearrangement joins TRBV10-3 to TRBJ2-2; TRBD1 or TRBD2 may be the D gene (5 bases each). Germline lookup yields CDR1 ENHRY and CDR2 SYGVKD. V shed 10 bases and J shed 6 bases, with 9 bases lying between them. The length of the CDR3 is 11 residues. The CDR3 nucleotides read TGTGCCACGGGGCGGGCCGGGGAGCTGTTTTTT. This codes for CATGRAGELFF.

This clone was detected only a few times. V and J are TRBV28 and TRBJ1-1; a possible D gene is TRBD1 (5 bases). This CDR3 contains 16 residues. V lost 7 bases to trimming and J lost 2 bases, with 20 bases between them. Germline CDR1 and CDR2: MDHEN and SYDVKM. The chain's CDR3 is CASTLDGAQSNTEAFF. The CDR3 DNA is TGTGCCAGCACCCTTGATGGGGCCCAGTCTAACACTGAAGCTTTCTTT. The variable domain in full, with the rest retrieved from reference TRBV28 and TRBJ1-1, is DVKVTQSSRYLVKRTGEKVFLECVQDMDHENMFWYRQDPGLGLRLIYFSYDVKMKEKGDIPEGYSVSREKKERFSLILESASTNQTSMYLCASTLDGAQSNTEAFFGQGTRLTVV.

This chain uses TRBV11-1 with TRBJ1-1; perhaps TRBD1 as D (5 bases). Germline V CDR1 and CDR2: SGHAT, FQDESV (reference sequence). The V and J ends lost 2 bases and 3 bases respectively, with 13 bases between them. CDR3 size: 15 residues. CDR3 nucleotide sequence: TGTGCCAGCAGCTTAATTGGGCAGGGCCACACTGAAGCTTTCTTT. Translation gives CASSLIGQGHTEAFF.

The gene calls are TRBV15 and TRBJ2-1; 12 positions match TRBD2. The CDR3 runs to 15 residues. The V segment lost 1 base and the J segment 7 bases; nucleotides outside the gene matches: 2. From germline, CDR1 is LNHNV and CDR2 YYDKDF (reference sequence). The chain's CDR3 is CATSRAGTSGNEQFF. CDR3 sequence (DNA): TGTGCCACCAGCAGAGCCGGGACTAGCGGGAATGAGCAGTTCTTC.

V gene TRBV6-1 combines with J gene TRBJ1-2, with TRBD1 matching 10 bases. The germline V gene encodes CDR1 MNHNS and CDR2 SASEGT. After removal of 3 bases from V and 4 bases from J, the junction contained 2 bases not matched to a gene. This CDR3 has 14 residues. Here the CDR3 DNA reads TGTGCCAGCAGTGAGGGACAGGGGCTCTATGGCTACACCTTC. Protein: CASSEGQGLYGYTF.

The CDR3 coding sequence is TGTGCCAGCCGACAAGCAGATACGCAGTATTTT. Translating gives CASRQADTQYF. The chain has TRBV25-1 and TRBJ2-3; D remains ambiguous. This CDR3 contains 11 residues. Trimming pared 8 bases from V and 4 bases from J, leaving 7 bases between. Germline assignment: CDR1 MGHDK and CDR2 SYGVNS.

This chain joins TRBV5-1 and TRBJ2-1; D uncertain. The CDR3 contains 14 residues. Germline V gives CDR1 SGHRS, CDR2 YFSETQ. The V end was cut by 2 bases, the J end by 7 bases, with 13 bases between. The CDR3 reads CASSFSTGWNEQFF. CDR3 bases: TGCGCCAGCAGCTTTAGCACGGGCTGGAATGAGCAGTTCTTC. The variable domain in full, with the rest retrieved from reference TRBV5-1 and TRBJ2-1, is KAGVTQTPRYLIKTRGQQVTLSCSPISGHRSVSWYQQTPGQGLQFLFEYFSETQRNKGNFPGRFSGRQFSNSRSEMNVSTLELGDSALYLCASSFSTGWNEQFFGPGTRLTVL.

This chain connects TRBV6-6 to TRBJ2-3; D gene ambiguous. Germline V CDR1 and CDR2: MNHNY, SVGAGI (reference sequence). This CDR3 has 14 residues. V lost 5 bases and J 0 bases, leaving 9 bases between the germline ends. In DNA, the CDR3 is TGTGCCAGCAGTCTCCTAACGAGCACAGATACGCAGTATTTT. This encodes CASSLLTSTDTQYF.

CDR3 in DNA: TGTGCCAGCAGCGGGGGGTCCGGGCCCCTTTCCTACAATGAGCAGTTCTTC. Translating gives CASSGGSGPLSYNEQFF. V is TRBV5-4 and J is TRBJ2-1, with TRBD2 as a possible D gene (6 bases). Germline V gene sequence: CDR1 SGHNT, CDR2 YYREEE (reference sequence). V was cut by 4 bases and J by 1 base, with 18 bases left in between. The CDR3 contains 17 residues.

This clone was recorded only once. The chain combines TRBV7-8 with TRBJ2-1; D unclear. Trimming stripped 3 bases from V and 0 bases from J, with 9 bases between. Germline values: CDR1 SGHVS, CDR2 FQNEAQ. The CDR3 has 15 residues. CDR3 coding DNA: TGTGCCAGCAGCTTTGGTATCCGCTCCTACAATGAGCAGTTCTTC. Translation gives CASSFGIRSYNEQFF.

This clone was seen once. The J gene is TRBJ2-1, the V gene TRBV7-3, with 12 positions matching TRBD2. CDR1 and CDR2 (germline): SGHTA, FQGTGA. The J segment lost 1 base and the V segment lost 3 bases, leaving 1 base of the junction unmatched. The CDR3 runs 16 residues. The CDR3 reads CASSFGTSGSYNEQFF. CDR3 in DNA: TGTGCCAGCAGCTTCGGGACTAGCGGGTCCTACAATGAGCAGTTCTTC.

As concerns this clone: Other DNA sequences in this sample translate to the same CDR3. CDR3 DNA sequence: TGTGCCAGCAGCTGGGATGGGGACAGTTGGGGGACCCAGTACTTC. Protein product: CASSWDGDSWGTQYF. The chain employs TRBV7-7 and TRBJ2-5; TRBD1 aligns across 7 bases. CDR1 is SSHAT and CDR2 is FNYEAQ in the germline V gene (reference sequence). The CDR3 is made up of 15 amino acids. With V trimmed by 4 bases and J by 7 bases, 12 bases remained unmatched.